The clone carrying this T cell receptor beta chain was seen ten or more times. Its antigen is unidentified. This sample was included in a study of T cells in Graves' hyperthyroidism and ophthalmopathy. TCR beta CDR3 sequences were amplified from RNA transcripts. An initial round of RT-PCR targeting the TCR CDR3 relied on the HTBI primer set. TCRdb re-analysed the multiplex PCR reads in MiXCR, keeping a single row per CDR3 protein. The sample consists of approximately 610,000 distinct CDR3 sequences, over 15% of them appearing once. If no ophthalmopathy progression occurred within 18 months, Graves' hyperthyroidism was stable. Newly diagnosed hyperthyroidism patients aged 18 to 65 years had disease lasting under 2 months. A patient was excluded if there was uncontrolled infection, other autoimmune disease, pregnancy or lactation. This CDR3 has 15 amino acids. Trimming stripped 2 bases from V and 10 bases from J, with 20 bases between. Germline assignment: CDR1 MNHNS and CDR2 SASEGT.

General study results and limits: In the blood, most expanded thyroid clonotypes above 0.001 appeared as well.

The sequence derives from a woman younger than 35 with Graves' hyperthyroidism. V and J are TRBV6-1 and TRBJ1-1; TRBD1 is a possible D gene (6 bases). The sample consisted of blood. The CDR3 region is CASSEPRGRGQLAFF. The CDR3 region has the DNA TGTGCCAGCAGTGAACCCAGGGGCCGGGGCCAACTAGCTTTCTTT.